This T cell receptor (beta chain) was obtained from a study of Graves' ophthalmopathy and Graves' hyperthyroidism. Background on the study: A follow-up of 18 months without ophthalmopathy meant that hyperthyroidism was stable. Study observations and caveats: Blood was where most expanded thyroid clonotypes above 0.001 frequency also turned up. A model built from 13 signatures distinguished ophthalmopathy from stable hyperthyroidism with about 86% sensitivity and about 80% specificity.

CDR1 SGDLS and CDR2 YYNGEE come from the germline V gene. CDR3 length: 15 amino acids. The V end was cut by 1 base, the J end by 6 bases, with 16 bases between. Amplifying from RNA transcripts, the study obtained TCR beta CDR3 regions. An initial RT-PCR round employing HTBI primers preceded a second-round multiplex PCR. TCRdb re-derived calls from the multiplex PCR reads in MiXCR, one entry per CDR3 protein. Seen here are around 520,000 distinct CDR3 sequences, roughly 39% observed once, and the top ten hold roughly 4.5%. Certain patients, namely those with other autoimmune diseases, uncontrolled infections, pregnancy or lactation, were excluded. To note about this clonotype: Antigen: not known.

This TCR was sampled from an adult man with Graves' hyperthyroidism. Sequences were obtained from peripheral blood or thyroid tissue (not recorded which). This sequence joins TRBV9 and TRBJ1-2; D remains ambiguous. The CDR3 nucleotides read TGTGCCAGCAGCGTAACCGCGGAACCCTGGAATGGCTACACCTTC. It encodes CASSVTAEPWNGYTF.